The 18 T cell receptor beta chains below come from one sample, sequenced in a study of blood T cell repertoires in COVID-19. Assay used: immunoSEQ multiplex PCR; TCRdb lists only in-frame clones, some missing. The data contain around 400,000 clones, about 90% of them singletons. Sequencing input: peripheral blood. The receptors derive from a man aged 35 to 55 with acute or convalescent COVID-19.

The chain combines TRBV4-1 with TRBJ2-7; the match to TRBD2 covers 7 bases. The ends lost 4 bases at V and 3 bases at J; junction bases unmatched: 9. This CDR3 region has 15 residues. Germline V gives CDR1 MGHRA, CDR2 YSYEKL. CDR3 nucleotides: TGCGCCAGCAGCCGAGGACCCGCGGGGGTCTACGAGCAGTACTTC. It specifies CASSRGPAGVYEQYF.

The DNA for the CDR3 is TGCGCCAGCAGCATAACAGGGGGCGGCAATCAGCCCCAGCATTTT. It codes for CASSITGGGNQPQHF. This rearrangement joins TRBV5-1 to TRBJ1-5, with 9 bases fitting TRBD1. After removal of 4 bases from V and 2 bases from J, the junction contained 4 bases not matched to a gene. This CDR3 region has 15 residues. CDR1 and CDR2 (germline): SGHRS, YFSETQ.

The chain couples TRBV9 to TRBJ1-3; possibly TRBD1 for D (6 bases). This CDR3 has 14 amino acids. Germline V CDR1 and CDR2: SGDLS, YYNGEE. Trimming cost V 1 base and J 8 bases, with 13 bases left between them. The CDR3 bases are TGTGCCAGCAGCGTAATGACAGGTTCGGACACCATATATTTT. Translated, it gives CASSVMTGSDTIYF.

Note on this clone: A much more abundant neighbour one base away suggests this may be a read error. The gene calls are TRBV5-4 and TRBJ2-2; 10 nucleotides match TRBD1. The ends lost 4 bases at V and 5 bases at J; junction bases unmatched: 2. This CDR3 comprises 14 residues. CDR1 and CDR2 (germline): SGHNT, YYREEE (reference sequence). The CDR3 reads CASSPGQGTGELFF. The CDR3, as DNA: TGTGCCAGCAGCCCGGGACAGGGGACCGGGGAGCTGTTTTTT.

The gene calls are TRBV5-1 and TRBJ2-1; D ambiguous. The CDR3 covers 11 residues. Between the trimmed V and J ends, which lost 2 bases and 7 bases, there was a span of 4 bases. Germline loops: CDR1 SGHRS, CDR2 YFSETQ. As DNA, the CDR3 is TGCGCCAGCAGCTTAACTAATGAGCAGTTCTTC. Translated, it gives CASSLTNEQFF.

This clone was observed once. The chain couples TRBV7-3 to TRBJ2-3, with TRBD1 matching 8 bases. The V and J ends lost 4 bases and 8 bases, in that order; junction bases with no gene match: 5. The CDR3 length is 13 residues. Germline V CDR1 and CDR2: SGHTA, FQGTGA. The CDR3 coding sequence is TGTGCCAGCAGCTCGACAGGGGCAGGTACGCAGTATTTT. As protein: CASSSTGAGTQYF. The full variable domain, with the rest looked up from reference TRBV7-3 and TRBJ2-3, is GAGVSQTPSNKVTEKGKYVELRCDPISGHTALYWYRQSLGQGPEFLIYFQGTGAADDSGLPNDRFFAVRPEGSVSTLKIQRTERGDSAVYLCASSSTGAGTQYFGPGTRLTVL.

CDR3 coding DNA: TGTGCCAGCAGCTCCAGACTAGCGGGAGTAAAAAATGAGCAGTTCTTC. Translated, it gives CASSSRLAGVKNEQFF. The V and J genes are TRBV11-1 and TRBJ2-1; 12 bases line up with TRBD2. From germline, CDR1 is SGHAT and CDR2 FQDESV (reference sequence). The V and J ends lost 4 bases and 7 bases, in that order; junction bases with no gene match: 8. The CDR3 is made up of 16 amino acids.

V is TRBV30 and J is TRBJ2-7; TRBD2 matches 7 bases. From germline, CDR1 is GTSNPN and CDR2 SVGIG (reference sequence). The CDR3 consists of 17 residues. Germline trimming cut 2 bases from V and 7 bases from J; bases unmatched to any gene: 20. This CDR3 is CAWSPPWGSGARGEQYF. As DNA, the CDR3 is TGTGCCTGGAGTCCCCCGTGGGGGAGCGGGGCCCGGGGAGAGCAGTACTTC.

The chain carries TRBV3-1 (or the pseudogene TRBV3-2) and TRBJ2-3; D is unclear. This CDR3 spans 13 amino acids. Germline values: CDR1 LGHDT, CDR2 YNNKEL (reference sequence). The ends were cut back, 2 bases at V and 0 bases at J, with 3 bases in the middle. DNA of the CDR3: TGTGCCAGCAGCCAAACTAGCACAGATACGCAGTATTTT. Residues: CASSQTSTDTQYF.

This clone came up once. The V gene is TRBV28, the J gene TRBJ2-2, with a tentative D call TRBD1 (6 bases). The CDR3 sequence is 15 residues long. The V end was cut by 6 bases, the J end by 4 bases, with 15 bases between. Germline V CDR1 and CDR2: MDHEN, SYDVKM. CDR3 coding DNA: TGTGCCAGCAGGAAGGTACAGGGCCCCACCGGGGAGCTGTTTTTT. This gives the protein CASRKVQGPTGELFF.

This chain joins TRBV2 and TRBJ1-6, with no clear D. Germline assignment: CDR1 SNHLY and CDR2 FYNNEI. This CDR3 is 13 amino acids long. Deletions cut 6 bases from V and 3 bases from J, with 6 bases between. CDR3 protein: CASREIYNSPLHF. The CDR3 region has the DNA TGTGCCAGCAGGGAGATCTATAATTCACCCCTCCACTTT.

The sample holds one count of this clone. This CDR3 is also generated by other DNA sequences in the sample. The gene calls are TRBV27 and TRBJ2-1, with a tentative D call TRBD2 (6 bases). Looked up from germline, CDR1 is MNHEY and CDR2 is SMNVEV (reference sequence). This CDR3 is 12 amino acids long. The V and J ends lost 2 bases and 7 bases respectively, with 6 bases between them. The CDR3 protein is CASSLGGNEQFF. CDR3 nucleotides: TGTGCCAGCAGTTTAGGGGGGAATGAGCAGTTCTTC.

The CDR3 DNA follows: TGTGCCAGCAGCACACAGGGTTTGGCGACCACTGAAGCTTTCTTT. Translation gives CASSTQGLATTEAFF. This chain links TRBV11-2 with TRBJ1-1; D might be TRBD1 (6 bases). There are 15 residues in the CDR3. Per the germline V gene, CDR1 is SGHAT and CDR2 is FQNNGV. V dropped 5 bases and J dropped 4 bases, with 17 bases sitting between them.

The genes are TRBV19 and TRBJ1-2; D is possibly TRBD1 (5 bases). CDR3 length: 13 residues. In germline, CDR1 is LNHDA, CDR2 SQIVND (reference sequence). The germline V and J ends were trimmed by 2 bases and 5 bases, with 9 bases remaining between them. CDR3 sequence (DNA): TGTGCCAGTAGTATATTTGGGACTTATGGCTACACCTTC. It yields the protein CASSIFGTYGYTF.

This chain joins TRBV7-5 and TRBJ1-5. TRBV7-5 corresponds to a pseudogene. This CDR3 contains 17 residues. In nucleotides, the CDR3 is TGTGCCAGAAGCTTAGGGGCGGGGGGGAAAGGCAATCAGCCCCAGCATTTT. This codes for CARSLGAGGKGNQPQHF.

V gene TRBV19 combines with J gene TRBJ1-5; TRBD1 aligns across 8 bases. This CDR3 contains 16 residues. Germline lookup yields CDR1 LNHDA and CDR2 SQIVND (reference sequence). After removal of 8 bases from V and 0 bases from J, the junction contained 9 bases not matched to a gene. CDR3 in DNA: TGTGCCAGTGCAACCGGGACAGGACGTAGCAATCAGCCCCAGCATTTT. This translates into CASATGTGRSNQPQHF. Combining the CDR3 with reference TRBV19 and TRBJ1-5 gives the whole variable domain DGGITQSPKYLFRKEGQNVTLSCEQNLNHDAMYWYRQDPGQGLRLIYYSQIVNDFQKGDIAEGYSVSREKKESFPLTVTSAQKNPTAFYLCASATGTGRSNQPQHFGDGTRLSIL.

The chain uses TRBV6-5 and TRBJ2-7, with D maybe TRBD2 (6 bases). There are 13 residues in the CDR3. V was clipped by 2 bases and J by 6 bases, with 11 bases between them. Per the germline V gene, CDR1 is MNHEY and CDR2 is SVGAGI. The CDR3 coding sequence is TGTGCCAGCAGTTACCGGATTAGCGGCGAGCAGTACTTC. Its protein is CASSYRISGEQYF.

The chain has TRBV7-9 and TRBJ2-7; possibly TRBD2 for D (6 bases). Germline-derived CDR1 and CDR2 are SEHNR and FQNEAQ (reference sequence). V lost 1 base, J lost 5 bases, and 9 bases lay in between. The CDR3 is 13 residues long. CDR3 DNA sequence: TGTGCCAGCAGCTTAGTCAGGGAGGACGAGCAGTACTTC. It is translated as CASSLVREDEQYF.